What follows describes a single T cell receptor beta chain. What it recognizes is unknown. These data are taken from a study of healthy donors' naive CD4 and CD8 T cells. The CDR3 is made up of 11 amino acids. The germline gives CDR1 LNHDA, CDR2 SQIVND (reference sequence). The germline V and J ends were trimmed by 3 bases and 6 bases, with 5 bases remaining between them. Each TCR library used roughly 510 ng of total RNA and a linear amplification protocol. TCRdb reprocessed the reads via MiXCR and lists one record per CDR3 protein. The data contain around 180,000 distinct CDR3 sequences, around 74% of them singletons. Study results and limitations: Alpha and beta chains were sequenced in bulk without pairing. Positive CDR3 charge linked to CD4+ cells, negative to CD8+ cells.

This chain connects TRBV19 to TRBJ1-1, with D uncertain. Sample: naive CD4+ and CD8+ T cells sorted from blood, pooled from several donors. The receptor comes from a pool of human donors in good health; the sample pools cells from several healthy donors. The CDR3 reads CASSIAAEAFF. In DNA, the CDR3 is TGTGCCAGTAGTATTGCGGCTGAAGCTTTCTTT. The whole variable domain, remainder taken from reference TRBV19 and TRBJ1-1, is DGGITQSPKYLFRKEGQNVTLSCEQNLNHDAMYWYRQDPGQGLRLIYYSQIVNDFQKGDIAEGYSVSREKKESFPLTVTSAQKNPTAFYLCASSIAAEAFFGQGTRLTVV.